These 27 T cell receptor beta chains were sequenced from one sample in a study of blood T cell repertoires in COVID-19. The assay was immunoSEQ multiplex PCR, and TCRdb's table has in-frame clones only and misses some. The sample records fewer than 250,000 clones, 80% to 90% being singletons. The material sequenced was PBMCs or T cells enriched from blood (not recorded which). The origin of the receptors is a woman aged 25 to 39 who had been exposed to COVID-19.

The chain links TRBV3-1 (or the pseudogene TRBV3-2) to TRBJ1-5; the D gene is possibly TRBD1 (5 bases). V was clipped by 0 bases and J by 6 bases, with 9 bases between them. Germline CDR1 and CDR2: LGHDT and YNNKEL (reference sequence). The CDR3 contains 14 residues. In DNA form, the CDR3 reads TGTGCCAGCAGCCAAGATGTGGGGGGTCAGCCCCAGCATTTT. It is translated as CASSQDVGGQPQHF.

The chain is built from TRBV5-1 and TRBJ2-3; 11 nucleotides align to TRBD1. Losses at the gene ends were 0 bases for V and 4 bases for J; bases not matched to a gene: 4. The germline V gene has CDR1 SGHRS and CDR2 YFSETQ. This CDR3 comprises 16 residues. The CDR3 DNA reads as TGCGCCAGCAGCTTGGATGGGACAGGGGGTTCAGATACGCAGTATTTT. Its protein is CASSLDGTGGSDTQYF.

The chain has TRBV29-1 and TRBJ2-7; TRBD2 might be the D (5 bases). Between the trimmed V and J ends, which lost 4 bases and 0 bases, there was a span of 10 bases. CDR3 length: 13 residues. Looked up from germline, CDR1 is SQVTM and CDR2 is ANQGSEA. CDR3 amino acids: CSVVWESSYEQYF. The CDR3 nucleotides read TGCAGCGTTGTCTGGGAGAGCTCCTACGAGCAGTACTTC.

The chain recombines TRBV30 with TRBJ1-2; D perhaps matches TRBD1 (5 bases). The CDR3 extends over 15 amino acids. CDR1 is GTSNPN and CDR2 is SVGIG in the germline V gene (reference sequence). The V and J ends lost 0 bases and 5 bases respectively, with 16 bases between them. The CDR3 sequence: CAWSVRWGDTYGYTF. CDR3 nucleotides: TGTGCCTGGAGTGTACGGTGGGGCGATACGTATGGCTACACCTTC.

The J gene is TRBJ2-1, the V gene TRBV29-1; tentative D call: TRBD1 (6 bases). The V end lost 6 bases, the J end lost 10 bases, and 19 bases lay between the germline ends. The CDR3 runs 13 residues. Per germline, CDR1 SQVTM and CDR2 ANQGSEA. The CDR3 region has the DNA TGCAGCGTAGGACAGTTGTTAGGATCGGAGCAGTTCTTC. Amino acids: CSVGQLLGSEQFF.

The V call is TRBV3-1 (or the pseudogene TRBV3-2), the J call TRBJ1-1; D is ambiguous. This CDR3 is built from 14 residues. The V end lost 0 bases, the J end lost 11 bases, and 16 bases lay between the germline ends. Looked up from germline, CDR1 is LGHDT and CDR2 is YNNKEL (reference sequence). The CDR3 reads CASSQDGSGAAAFF. CDR3 in DNA: TGTGCCAGCAGCCAAGACGGGTCCGGTGCTGCGGCTTTCTTT.

This chain connects TRBV30 to TRBJ1-4, with 10 positions matching TRBD1. The CDR3 length is 15 residues. Germline CDR1 is GTSNPN and CDR2 is SVGIG (reference sequence). The junction had 4 bases not matched to a gene; V was cut back by 0 bases and J by 6 bases. The DNA of the CDR3 is TGTGCCTGGAGTGTACCGGGGACAGGGGATGAAAAACTGTTTTTT. Translating it yields CAWSVPGTGDEKLFF.

This clone was counted once. V and J are TRBV7-9 and TRBJ1-1; possible D gene TRBD1, 6 bases. Germline V gene data show CDR1 as SEHNR and CDR2 as FQNEAQ (reference sequence). The CDR3 contains 17 residues. V lost 5 bases and J lost 1, with 20 bases in between. This CDR3 reads CASSLRDTRVSNTEAFF. DNA of the CDR3: TGTGCCAGCAGCCTCCGGGACACGCGCGTTTCGAACACTGAAGCTTTCTTT.

The V and J genes are TRBV30 and TRBJ2-5; 7 nucleotides match TRBD2. V dropped 5 bases and J dropped 1; count of bases not matched to a gene: 10. Germline CDR1 GTSNPN, CDR2 SVGIG (reference sequence). This CDR3 region has 15 residues. CDR3 nucleotides: TGTGCCTGGGGAATCCCCGGGGGGACCCAAGAGACCCAGTACTTC. Translated, it gives CAWGIPGGTQETQYF.

J is TRBJ2-6 and V is TRBV5-1; D possibly corresponds to TRBD1 (6 bases). The V gene lost 3 bases and the J gene lost 1 base, with 11 bases spanning the gap. Looked up from germline, CDR1 is SGHRS and CDR2 is YFSETQ. The CDR3 is 16 amino acids. The CDR3 loop is CASSYYRVSGANVLTF. In DNA form, the CDR3 reads TGCGCCAGCAGCTACTACAGGGTATCTGGGGCCAACGTCCTGACTTTC.

This rearrangement joins TRBV2 to TRBJ1-2; D not certain. V was shortened by 7 bases and J by 0 bases, with 15 bases between the two germline ends. Germline CDR1 and CDR2: SNHLY and FYNNEI. The CDR3 covers 15 residues. The CDR3 reads CASIDPGGPNYGYTF. CDR3 in DNA: TGTGCCAGCATTGACCCAGGAGGCCCTAACTATGGCTACACCTTC.

This chain links TRBV25-1 with TRBJ1-6; 8 bases agree with TRBD1. Losses at the gene ends were 1 base for V and 8 bases for J; bases not matched to a gene: 1. The CDR3 runs to 14 residues. Per germline, CDR1 MGHDK and CDR2 SYGVNS. The CDR3 DNA sequence: TGTGCCAGCAGTGAATTCAGGGGGCATTCACCCCTCCACTTT. Translated: CASSEFRGHSPLHF.

This chain joins TRBV13 and TRBJ2-1; 7 bases fit TRBD2. V lost 1 base and J lost 14; bases outside the gene matches: 17. CDR3 length: 16 amino acids. The germline gives CDR1 PRHDT, CDR2 FYEKMQ (reference sequence). CDR3 loop: CASSLDGGIGPREEFF. The CDR3 DNA follows: TGTGCCAGCAGCTTAGACGGGGGAATCGGTCCTCGGGAGGAGTTCTTC.

The V and J genes are TRBV9 and TRBJ2-2; a weak D match, TRBD1 (7 bases). This CDR3 spans 18 amino acids. CDR1 is SGDLS and CDR2 is YYNGEE in the germline V gene. V was pared by 3 bases and J by 6 bases, with 24 bases between. Here the CDR3 reads CASSGGDRTPPFAGELFF. The CDR3 DNA follows: TGTGCCAGCAGCGGCGGGGACAGAACCCCACCCTTCGCCGGGGAGCTGTTTTTT.

As to this clone: One end of the junction fails to match germline, which may point to a read error. The CDR3 region is CASSEGPQTDTQYF. The CDR3 DNA reads TGTGCCAGCAGCGAAGGGCCCCAAACAGATACGCAGTATTTT. The chain couples TRBV6-1 to TRBJ2-3; D is undetermined. CDR3 length: 14 amino acids. The V gene's germline CDR1 is MNHNS and CDR2 SASEGT.

The chain couples TRBV25-1 to TRBJ2-4, with D possibly matching TRBD1 (7 bases). The CDR3 consists of 13 residues. Deletions cut 6 bases from V and 8 bases from J, with 14 bases between. Germline V CDR1 and CDR2: MGHDK, SYGVNS. CDR3 region: CASRPDREDIQYF. The CDR3 coding sequence is TGTGCCAGCAGACCTGACAGGGAGGACATTCAGTACTTC.

The J gene is TRBJ2-7, the V gene TRBV11-2, with D perhaps matching TRBD2 (5 bases). The germline V gene has CDR1 SGHAT and CDR2 FQNNGV. This CDR3 contains 14 residues. Trimming took off 2 bases at V and 6 bases at J, with 14 bases between the two ends. The CDR3 reads CASSLYPGLVEQYF. The CDR3 DNA is TGTGCCAGCAGCTTATACCCGGGATTGGTCGAGCAGTACTTC. Full variable domain (outside the CDR3, taken from reference TRBV11-2 and TRBJ2-7): EAGVAQSPRYKIIEKRQSVAFWCNPISGHATLYWYQQILGQGPKLLIQFQNNGVVDDSQLPKDRFSAERLKGVDSTLKIQPAKLEDSAVYLCASSLYPGLVEQYFGPGTRLTVT.

In its sample, this clone was seen once. The rearrangement uses TRBV25-1 and TRBJ1-1; 7 bases are shared with TRBD1. The CDR3 extends over 11 amino acids. Per the germline V gene, CDR1 is MGHDK and CDR2 is SYGVNS. Germline trimming cut 4 bases from V and 12 bases from J; bases unmatched to any gene: 5. This CDR3 is CASSGRGRTFF. The CDR3 DNA follows: TGTGCCAGCAGTGGCAGGGGGAGAACTTTCTTT.

The rearrangement links TRBV19 to TRBJ1-1; D remains ambiguous. V was pared by 8 bases and J by 5 bases, with 21 bases between. This CDR3 has 15 amino acids. Per the germline V gene, CDR1 is LNHDA and CDR2 is SQIVND (reference sequence). CDR3 nucleotide sequence: TGTGCCAGTTGGGTGTCTGGCAGGACTTTAACTGAAGCTTTCTTT. Protein product: CASWVSGRTLTEAFF.

The chain carries TRBV5-4 and TRBJ2-5; possibly TRBD2 for D (6 bases). Trimming cost V 3 bases and J 3 bases, with 15 bases left between them. The CDR3 is 15 residues long. Germline V gene data show CDR1 as SGHNT and CDR2 as YYREEE (reference sequence). CDR3 protein: CASSYQRVEKETQYF. The CDR3 region has the DNA TGTGCCAGCAGCTACCAGCGGGTTGAGAAAGAGACCCAGTACTTC.

This clone was recorded only once. The V call is TRBV14, the J call TRBJ2-6; 11 bases fit TRBD2. Germline CDR1 reads SGHDN; CDR2 reads FVKESK. Trimming cost V 3 bases and J 2 bases; bases outside gene matches: 6. This CDR3 is built from 18 residues. CDR3 protein: CASSHLTSGRAGANVLTF. CDR3 nucleotide sequence: TGTGCCAGCAGCCACCTAACTAGCGGGAGAGCTGGGGCCAACGTCCTGACTTTC.

The rearrangement uses TRBV2 and TRBJ2-5, with a possible D match to TRBD1 (6 bases). The CDR3 has 14 residues. The germline V gene encodes CDR1 SNHLY and CDR2 FYNNEI. Trimming pared 4 bases from V and 4 bases from J, leaving 13 bases between. CDR3 amino acids: CASSGGGGVETQYF. As DNA, the CDR3 is TGTGCCAGCAGTGGAGGGGGTGGTGTAGAGACCCAGTACTTC. Combining the CDR3 with reference TRBV2 and TRBJ2-5 gives the whole variable domain EPEVTQTPSHQVTQMGQEVILRCVPISNHLYFYWYRQILGQKVEFLVSFYNNEISEKSEIFDDQFSVERPDGSNFTLKIRSTKLEDSAMYFCASSGGGGVETQYFGPGTRLLVL.

J is TRBJ1-2 and V is TRBV6-5; tentatively, D is TRBD1 (5 bases). Germline CDR1 MNHEY, CDR2 SVGAGI. The V and J ends lost 8 bases and 2 bases respectively, with 12 bases between them. The CDR3 is 13 residues long. CDR3 loop: CASGGGINYGYTF. In DNA, the CDR3 is TGTGCCAGCGGGGGAGGGATAAACTATGGCTACACCTTC.

J is TRBJ1-2 and V is TRBV5-1, with 7 bases lining up with TRBD1. J was trimmed by 4 bases and V by 4 bases; bases with no gene match: 4. This CDR3 has 13 residues. Germline V gene lookup returns CDR1 SGHRS and CDR2 YFSETQ. The CDR3 DNA follows: TGCGCCAGCAGCGGACAGGAGAGCTATGGCTACACCTTC. This translates into CASSGQESYGYTF.

The chain joins TRBV30 to TRBJ2-7; the D is unclear. This CDR3 is built from 11 residues. Germline V gene data show CDR1 as GTSNPN and CDR2 as SVGIG (reference sequence). Trimming took off 3 bases at V and 7 bases at J, with 10 bases between the two ends. The CDR3 DNA follows: TGTGCCTGGAGCGCCCTAAAGGAGCAGTACTTC. Translating it yields CAWSALKEQYF. The whole variable domain, remainder taken from reference TRBV30 and TRBJ2-7, is SQTIHQWPATLVQPVGSPLSLECTVEGTSNPNLYWYRQAAGRGLQLLFYSVGIGQISSEVPQNLSASRPQDRQFILSSKKLLLSDSGFYLCAWSALKEQYFGPGTRLTVT.

This clone was found once. V gene TRBV19 combines with J gene TRBJ1-2, with D unclear. Germline loops: CDR1 LNHDA, CDR2 SQIVND (reference sequence). V was cut by 4 bases and J by 4 bases, with 4 bases left in between. The CDR3 is 11 amino acids. CDR3 bases: TGTGCCAGTAGTACCCTCTATGGCTACACCTTC. Amino acid sequence: CASSTLYGYTF.

This chain uses TRBV11-3 with TRBJ1-1; 8 bases are shared with TRBD1. V gave up 5 bases and J gave up 6 bases; unmatched junction bases: 5. The germline gives CDR1 SGHNT, CDR2 YENEEA. This CDR3 spans 13 amino acids. The CDR3: CASSQGAGAEAFF. The DNA for the CDR3 is TGTGCCAGCAGCCAGGGGGCGGGGGCTGAAGCTTTCTTT.